The 8 T cell receptor beta chains reported below all come from one sample, sequenced in a study of post-analysis software for immune sequencing data (dated by TCRdb to 2014 to 2015). General study outcomes and caveats: Significantly higher frequencies in patients than in controls were found for roughly 5 TRBV segments, including TRBV5-6, TRBV5-1 and TRBV20-1.

The library relied on PCR. Sequencing instrument: Illumina HiSeq 2500. To reduce PCR and sequencing biases, unique molecular identifiers were incorporated into the TCR beta cDNA libraries. TCRdb handled the public reads itself, with Q25 trimming in fastp and clone calling in MiXCR, and kept productive beta chains. CDR3 protein duplicates are merged, each entry listing the most common genes and DNA. Recorded for this sample are roughly 650,000 distinct CDR3 sequences; roughly three fifths of them occurred a single time. The ten largest clones represent about 11% of the sample. What these receptors recognize is not known. Sequencing was performed on blood. The receptors were gathered from a girl between 2 and 10 years old with multiple sclerosis.

The genes are TRBV10-3 and TRBJ2-5; D is undetermined. Germline lookup yields CDR1 ENHRY and CDR2 SYGVKD. This CDR3 is 12 amino acids long. The ends were cut back, 6 bases at V and 2 bases at J, with 7 bases in the middle. The DNA of the CDR3 is TGTGCCATCAGCCCCGGACAAGAGACCCAGTACTTC. It is translated as CAISPGQETQYF.

Concerning this clonotype itself: This may stem from a read error, because a much larger clone lies one nucleotide away. V and J are TRBV12-3 or TRBV12-4 and TRBJ1-1, with 9 bases lining up with TRBD1. There are 14 residues in the CDR3. Trimming at V came to 6 bases and at J to 1 base, leaving 3 bases not matched to a gene. The CDR3 protein is CASRPGQGNTEAFF. The CDR3, as DNA: TGTGCCAGCAGACCGGGACAGGGGAACACTGAAGCTTTCTTT.

The chain recombines TRBV29-1 with TRBJ2-7; tentatively, D is TRBD1 (6 bases). Trimming removed 2 bases from V and 5 bases from J, with 13 bases in between. Germline CDR1 SQVTM, CDR2 ANQGSEA. The CDR3 runs 13 residues. CDR3 sequence: CSVEQGSSHEQYF. The CDR3 DNA reads as TGCAGCGTTGAACAGGGGTCTTCCCACGAGCAGTACTTC.

V is TRBV10-3 and J is TRBJ1-2; D unresolved. This CDR3 region has 16 residues. Trimming cost V 8 bases and J 6 bases, with 25 bases left between them. From germline, CDR1 is ENHRY and CDR2 SYGVKD. CDR3 amino acids: CAIGSDPGGSLNGYTF. The CDR3 coding sequence is TGTGCCATCGGATCCGATCCCGGAGGGTCCTTAAATGGCTACACCTTC.

V is TRBV15 and J is TRBJ2-4, with D possibly called TRBD1 or TRBD2 (5 bases each). Per germline, CDR1 LNHNV and CDR2 YYDKDF (reference sequence). The V gene lost 2 bases and the J gene lost 9 bases, with 17 bases spanning the gap. CDR3 size: 15 residues. The CDR3: CATSRPTGALSIQYF. CDR3 nucleotide sequence: TGTGCCACCAGCAGACCGACCGGGGCATTGAGCATTCAGTACTTC.

The chain combines TRBV7-9 with TRBJ2-1; D may be TRBD1 (6 bases). Germline CDR1 is SEHNR and CDR2 is FQNEAQ (reference sequence). The ends were cut back, 5 bases at V and 6 bases at J, with 14 bases in the middle. This CDR3 contains 14 residues. DNA for the CDR3: TGTGCCAGCAGCCCCGGACAGCCCGGCAATGAGCAGTTCTTC. Its protein is CASSPGQPGNEQFF.

The chain couples TRBV9 to TRBJ2-5, with TRBD2 identical over 9 bases. The CDR3 loop spans 14 amino acids. V shed 4 bases, J shed 4 bases, and the junction held 5 bases outside the gene matches. CDR1 is SGDLS and CDR2 is YYNGEE in the germline V gene. CDR3 residues: CASSSLSGGETQYF. The CDR3 nucleotides read TGTGCCAGCAGCTCTCTTAGCGGGGGAGAGACCCAGTACTTC.

The chain combines TRBV7-9 with TRBJ1-2; the D is unclear. Per germline, CDR1 SEHNR and CDR2 FQNEAQ (reference sequence). Trimming removed 5 bases from V and 1 base from J, with 8 bases in between. The CDR3 extends over 13 amino acids. The chain's CDR3 is CASSHGNNYGYTF. CDR3 coding DNA: TGTGCCAGCAGCCACGGGAATAACTATGGCTACACCTTC.